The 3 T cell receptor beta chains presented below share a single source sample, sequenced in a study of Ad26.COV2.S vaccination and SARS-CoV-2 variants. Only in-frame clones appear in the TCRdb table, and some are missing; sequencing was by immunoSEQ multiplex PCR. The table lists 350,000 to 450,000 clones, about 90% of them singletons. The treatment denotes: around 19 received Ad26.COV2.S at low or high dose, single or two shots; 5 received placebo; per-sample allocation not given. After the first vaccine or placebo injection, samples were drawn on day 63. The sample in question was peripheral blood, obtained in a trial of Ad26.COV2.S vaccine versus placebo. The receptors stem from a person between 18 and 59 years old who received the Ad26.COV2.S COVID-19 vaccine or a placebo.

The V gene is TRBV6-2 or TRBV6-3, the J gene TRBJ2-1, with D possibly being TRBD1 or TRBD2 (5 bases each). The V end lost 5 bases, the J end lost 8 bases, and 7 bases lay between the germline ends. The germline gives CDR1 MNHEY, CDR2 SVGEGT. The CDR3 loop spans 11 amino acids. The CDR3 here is CASSPGHEQFF. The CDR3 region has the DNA TGTGCCAGCAGTCCGGGGCATGAGCAGTTCTTC.

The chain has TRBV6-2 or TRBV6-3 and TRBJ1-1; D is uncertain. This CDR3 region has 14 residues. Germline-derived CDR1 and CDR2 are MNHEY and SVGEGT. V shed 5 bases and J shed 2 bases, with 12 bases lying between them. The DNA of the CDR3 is TGTGCCAGCAGTCAGAGAGGAAAAAACACTGAAGCTTTCTTT. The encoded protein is CASSQRGKNTEAFF.

CDR3 protein: CASSHSGARSTDTQYF. In nucleotides, the CDR3 is TGTGCCAGCAGCCATAGCGGGGCGCGGAGCACAGATACGCAGTATTTT. V and J are TRBV3-1 (or the pseudogene TRBV3-2) and TRBJ2-3; 8 bases are shared with TRBD2. V was clipped by 3 bases and J by 0 bases; unmatched bases: 5. The germline V gene encodes CDR1 LGHDT and CDR2 YNNKEL (reference sequence). The CDR3 has 16 amino acids.